This T cell receptor (beta chain) was sequenced for a study of TIL therapy for anti-PD-1-resistant metastatic lung cancer. For the study at large: Median patient age was about 50, ranging about 35-85 years. Most patients had lung adenocarcinoma. Tumors carried a median about 1.6 non-synonymous mutations per megabase.

This CDR3 region has 13 residues. Germline loops: CDR1 SGHRS, CDR2 YFSETQ. Trimming shortened V by 4 bases and J by 1 base, and 8 bases separated the two germline ends. The immunoSEQ assay was v3. Only in-frame clones appear in the TCRdb table, and some are missing; sequencing was by immunoSEQ multiplex PCR. The sample lists some 90,000 clones; around three fifths were seen once. Time point indicated: pre-treatment sample, taken before nivolumab and TIL therapy. Most excised metastases sampled were pleural nodules or supraclavicular lymph nodes. Specimen: tumor tissue, collected at baseline. This sequence joins TRBV5-1 and TRBJ2-5; D is ambiguous. The sequence came from a person between 25 and 79 years old with non-small cell lung cancer. The chain's CDR3 is CASSQDGQETQYF. In nucleotides, the CDR3 is TGCGCCAGCAGCCAAGACGGCCAAGAGACCCAGTACTTC.